These 32 T cell receptor beta chains share one sample of origin, sequenced in a study of T-cell reconstitution after alpha-beta-depleted transplantation in children. Library preparation (for TCRbeta) was performed with unique molecular identifiers. TCRdb ran MiXCR on the PCR reads and lists one entry per CDR3 protein. Of under 35,000 distinct CDR3 sequences listed, over 5% are singletons. Sequenced here: PBMCs, mostly from graft donor cells, sampled 180 days after TCRalphabeta/CD19-depleted stem cell transplant. These receptors all stem from a male patient younger than 18 who had a stem cell transplant for acute myeloid leukemia, so the T cells may come from the graft donor.

The table lists this clonotype with many counts. This chain joins TRBV28 and TRBJ2-1; possibly TRBD1 or TRBD2 for D (5 bases each). V was pared by 6 bases and J by 5 bases, with 14 bases between. The CDR3 runs to 14 residues. Germline V gene data show CDR1 as MDHEN and CDR2 as SYDVKM. The chain's CDR3 is CASREEGANNEQFF. Written as DNA, the CDR3 is TGTGCCAGCAGGGAGGAAGGGGCCAACAATGAGCAGTTCTTC.

Note on this clonotype: A read error may be the cause here, since a much bigger clone is one base away. V usage is TRBV12-3 or TRBV12-4 and J usage is TRBJ2-6, with a weak D call TRBD1 (5 bases). The CDR3 contains 17 residues. DNA for the CDR3: TGTGCCATCAGTTTAGTGGGCAGGGTGGTTGGGGCCAACGTCCTGACTTTC. Encoded protein: CAISLVGRVVGANVLTF.

This clonotype appeared many times. The chain links TRBV28 to TRBJ1-1; no firm D call. Germline-derived CDR1 and CDR2 are MDHEN and SYDVKM. This CDR3 has 13 residues. Deletions cut 2 bases from V and 1 base from J, with 5 bases between. As DNA, the CDR3 is TGTGCCAGCAGTTTAACTAGGAACACTGAAGCTTTCTTT. Residues: CASSLTRNTEAFF.

This clonotype has ten or more counts. The rearrangement joins TRBV11-2 to TRBJ2-1; no clear D. Trimming pared 1 base from V and 6 bases from J, leaving 7 bases between. This CDR3 is 13 amino acids long. CDR1 and CDR2 (germline): SGHAT, FQNNGV. The CDR3 loop is CASSLVGFNEQFF. DNA for the CDR3: TGTGCCAGCAGCTTAGTCGGGTTCAATGAGCAGTTCTTC.

The sample holds many counts of this clonotype. The chain is built from TRBV15 and TRBJ1-1; 8 nucleotides align to TRBD1. The CDR3 sequence is 14 residues long. V lost 2 bases to trimming and J lost 6 bases; unmatched junction nucleotides: 5. The germline V gene encodes CDR1 LNHNV and CDR2 YYDKDF (reference sequence). The CDR3 region is CATSRHRQGPEAFF. CDR3 in DNA: TGTGCCACCAGCAGACATCGACAGGGGCCTGAAGCTTTCTTT.

This clonotype was found many times. The V and J genes are TRBV20-1 and TRBJ2-3, with unresolved D. Trimming pared 6 bases from V and 6 bases from J, leaving 10 bases between. CDR1 is DFQATT, CDR2 SNEGSKA, per germline (reference sequence). CDR3 length equals 11 residues. DNA of the CDR3: TGCAGTGCGGGCGCTGGCGATACGCAGTATTTT. Residues: CSAGAGDTQYF.

This clonotype was counted at least ten times. V and J are TRBV18 and TRBJ2-1; 7 nucleotides line up with TRBD1. V lost 0 bases to trimming and J lost 0 bases; unmatched junction nucleotides: 5. The CDR3 length is 17 residues. CDR1 is KGHSH and CDR2 is LQKENI in the germline V gene. This CDR3 reads CASSPPGTVLSYNEQFF. CDR3 DNA: TGTGCCAGCTCACCACCCGGGACAGTCCTCTCCTACAATGAGCAGTTCTTC.

This clonotype was seen ten or more times. The CDR3 DNA follows: TGCAGTGCTAGTCTTTCCGTGGAAGGATATCCAGATACGCAGTATTTT. Protein: CSASLSVEGYPDTQYF. V is TRBV20-1 and J is TRBJ2-3, with D hard to call. CDR3 length: 16 amino acids. Germline loops: CDR1 DFQATT, CDR2 SNEGSKA (reference sequence). V gave up 3 bases and J gave up 4 bases, with 20 bases separating them.

This clonotype was counted many times. The gene calls are TRBV7-2 and TRBJ2-1; 8 bases line up with TRBD2. The CDR3 extends over 15 amino acids. V dropped 5 bases and J dropped 8; count of bases not matched to a gene: 11. Germline lookup yields CDR1 SGHTA and CDR2 FQGNSA. The CDR3 reads CASSPRRGGGDEQFF. The CDR3, as DNA: TGTGCCAGCAGCCCCCGCCGGGGGGGCGGGGATGAGCAGTTCTTC.

This clonotype was picked up many times. The gene calls are TRBV3-1 and TRBJ2-1; D call uncertain. Looked up from germline, CDR1 is LGHDT and CDR2 is YNNKEL (reference sequence). The germline V and J ends were trimmed by 2 bases and 2 bases, with 13 bases remaining between them. The CDR3 sequence is 16 residues long. CDR3 amino acids: CASSQFRGGTYNEQFF. DNA for the CDR3: TGTGCCAGCAGCCAATTTCGAGGCGGAACCTACAATGAGCAGTTCTTC.

This clonotype was detected ten times or more. The rearrangement links TRBV7-3 to TRBJ2-7; 11 nucleotides match TRBD2. The CDR3 sequence is 17 residues long. The V and J ends lost 6 bases and 2 bases, in that order; junction bases with no gene match: 12. Germline-derived CDR1 and CDR2 are SGHTA and FQGTGA. CDR3 coding DNA: TGTGCCAGCAGTAGCAGTGTAGCGGGAGGGCCGACCTACGAGCAGTACTTC. It specifies CASSSSVAGGPTYEQYF.

This clonotype has ten or more counts. The chain combines TRBV20-1 with TRBJ2-2; weak D call: TRBD2 (6 bases). The V end lost 6 bases, the J end lost 4 bases, and 15 bases lay between the germline ends. In germline, CDR1 is DFQATT, CDR2 SNEGSKA (reference sequence). The CDR3 runs 14 residues. CDR3 coding DNA: TGCAGTGCCCCCCGACCGGGAGCCACCGGGGAGCTGTTTTTT. The encoded protein is CSAPRPGATGELFF.

In its sample, this clonotype was seen many times. The rearrangement uses TRBV7-2 and TRBJ1-6, with D perhaps TRBD1 (5 bases). V was trimmed by 5 bases and J by 9 bases, leaving 11 bases between them. The CDR3 contains 13 residues. Germline CDR1 and CDR2: SGHTA and FQGNSA. This CDR3 reads CASSLYGGSPLHF. For the CDR3, the DNA is TGTGCCAGCAGCCTCTATGGGGGTTCACCCCTCCACTTT.

This clonotype occurred many times. The chain employs TRBV4-2 and TRBJ1-2; no firm D call. Germline V lookup: CDR1 LGHNA, CDR2 YNFKEQ. This CDR3 is built from 12 residues. The V and J ends lost 1 base and 2 bases respectively, with 2 bases between them. CDR3 loop: CASSQGNYGYTF. The CDR3 DNA follows: TGTGCCAGCAGCCAAGGAAACTATGGCTACACCTTC.

This chain connects TRBV5-4 to TRBJ2-7; 7 bases match TRBD2. CDR1 SGHNT and CDR2 YYREEE come from the germline V gene (reference sequence). Trimming cost V 3 bases and J 0 bases; bases outside gene matches: 6. CDR3 length: 15 residues. This CDR3 is CASSSLTSSSYEQYF. The CDR3 DNA sequence: TGTGCCAGCAGCTCACTGACTAGCAGCTCCTACGAGCAGTACTTC.

The sample holds many counts of this clonotype. The chain employs TRBV10-3 and TRBJ2-7, with unresolved D. Per germline, CDR1 ENHRY and CDR2 SYGVKD. The CDR3 runs 12 residues. The V and J ends lost 8 bases and 1 base respectively, with 9 bases between them. CDR3 loop: CAIADLSYEQYF. CDR3 in DNA: TGTGCCATCGCGGACCTATCCTACGAGCAGTACTTC.

The table lists this clonotype with many counts. J is TRBJ2-1 and V is TRBV18; 9 bases match TRBD2. The CDR3 covers 17 residues. With 0 bases clipped from V and 4 bases from J, the junction kept 7 bases outside the gene matches. Germline V lookup: CDR1 KGHSH, CDR2 LQKENI. The CDR3 loop is CASSPPSGLAGYNEQFF. The CDR3 DNA follows: TGTGCCAGCTCACCACCGTCCGGCCTAGCGGGGTACAATGAGCAGTTCTTC.

In its sample, this clonotype was seen many times. The chain joins TRBV7-9 to TRBJ1-3; D gene ambiguous. There are 14 residues in the CDR3. Trimming removed 5 bases at V and 0 bases at J, with 8 bases between. Per germline, CDR1 SEHNR and CDR2 FQNEAQ (reference sequence). CDR3 protein: CASSHDFSGNTIYF. Here the CDR3 DNA reads TGTGCCAGCAGCCACGACTTCTCTGGAAACACCATATATTTT.

This clonotype was observed at least ten times. The gene calls are TRBV3-1 and TRBJ1-1; D not certain. CDR1 is LGHDT and CDR2 is YNNKEL in the germline V gene (reference sequence). The CDR3 is 13 amino acids. V lost 0 bases, J lost 10 bases, and 12 bases lay in between. Here the CDR3 reads CASSQDYRLGAFF. Written as DNA, the CDR3 is TGTGCCAGCAGCCAAGATTATCGGTTAGGAGCTTTCTTT.

This clonotype has at least ten counts. The chain links TRBV13 to TRBJ2-3; the D is unclear. This CDR3 comprises 17 residues. The V end lost 7 bases, the J end lost 2 bases, and 22 bases lay between the germline ends. Germline V gene data show CDR1 as PRHDT and CDR2 as FYEKMQ (reference sequence). The CDR3 region is CASTPMSQATYTDTQYF. The CDR3 DNA sequence: TGTGCCAGCACCCCCATGTCTCAAGCCACGTACACAGATACGCAGTATTTT. The variable domain in full, with the rest retrieved from reference TRBV13 and TRBJ2-3, is AAGVIQSPRHLIKEKRETATLKCYPIPRHDTVYWYQQGPGQDPQFLISFYEKMQSDKGSIPDRFSAQQFSDYHSELNMSSLELGDSALYFCASTPMSQATYTDTQYFGPGTRLTVL.

The sample holds many counts of this clonotype. This chain links TRBV12-3 or TRBV12-4 with TRBJ2-1; 7 bases are a match to TRBD2. CDR3 length: 14 amino acids. J gave up 6 bases and V 5 bases, and 7 bases lay outside the gene matches. CDR3: CASSLSGTTNEQFF. The CDR3 bases are TGTGCCAGCAGTCTATCCGGGACTACCAATGAGCAGTTCTTC.

The V call is TRBV5-4, the J call TRBJ1-4, with D unresolved. This CDR3 has 13 amino acids. The germline CDR1 and CDR2 sequences are SGHNT and YYREEE (reference sequence). The V gene lost 6 bases and the J gene lost 6 bases, with 12 bases spanning the gap. The CDR3 DNA reads TGTGCCAGCACTAAGGGATCTGATGAAAAACTGTTTTTT. This sequence encodes CASTKGSDEKLFF.

In this sample, this clonotype turned up a few times. The gene calls are TRBV4-3 and TRBJ2-5; D is uncertain. The CDR3 runs 15 residues. The V gene lost 0 bases and the J gene lost 0 bases, with 8 bases spanning the gap. Germline assignment: CDR1 LGHNA and CDR2 YSLEER. The CDR3 loop is CASSQESRDQETQYF. The CDR3 bases are TGCGCCAGCAGCCAAGAGAGTAGGGACCAAGAGACCCAGTACTTC.

This clonotype has a count of ten or more. The J gene is TRBJ1-1, the V gene TRBV28; D may be TRBD1 (5 bases). Germline loops: CDR1 MDHEN, CDR2 SYDVKM. V lost 3 bases and J 6 bases, leaving 14 bases between the germline ends. The CDR3 consists of 14 residues. The CDR3 coding sequence is TGTGCCAGCAGTTTCACGGGGGGAAACGCTGAAGCTTTCTTT. It translates to CASSFTGGNAEAFF.

V usage is TRBV3-1 and J usage is TRBJ2-1; D ambiguous. Germline V gene sequence: CDR1 LGHDT, CDR2 YNNKEL (reference sequence). With 11 bases removed from V and 6 bases from J, the gap between germline ends came to 29 bases. CDR3 length: 17 amino acids. The CDR3 is CASCLLPPAVVSNEQFF. CDR3 bases: TGTGCCTCCTGCCTGCTGCCTCCGGCAGTGGTTTCCAATGAGCAGTTCTTC.

By share, this clonotype ranks as medium-sized. This rearrangement joins TRBV9 to TRBJ2-2; 7 bases match TRBD2. V was clipped by 7 bases and J by 3 bases; unmatched bases: 12. Germline lookup yields CDR1 SGDLS and CDR2 YYNGEE. The CDR3 extends over 16 amino acids. The CDR3 sequence: CASSPTLAVDTGELFF. CDR3 DNA: TGTGCCAGCTCCCCGACCCTAGCGGTTGACACCGGGGAGCTGTTTTTT.

This clonotype was seen repeatedly, ten times or more. The chain carries TRBV29-1 and TRBJ1-2; 8 bases fit TRBD1. V lost 7 bases and J lost 5; bases outside the gene matches: 9. In germline, CDR1 is SQVTM, CDR2 ANQGSEA. This CDR3 comprises 13 residues. In nucleotides, the CDR3 is TGCAGCGCCAGCGACAGGGGAATATATGGCTACACCTTC. This codes for CSASDRGIYGYTF.

This chain connects TRBV19 to TRBJ1-1; no clear D gene. V lost 7 bases to trimming and J lost 1 base, with 10 bases between them. CDR3 length: 13 residues. Germline V gene data show CDR1 as LNHDA and CDR2 as SQIVND (reference sequence). As DNA, the CDR3 is TGTGCCAGTATCCGACATTCGAACACTGAAGCTTTCTTT. It specifies CASIRHSNTEAFF.

This clonotype occurred many times. The genes are TRBV30 and TRBJ2-5; D is ambiguous. CDR1 is GTSNPN, CDR2 SVGIG, per germline (reference sequence). Trimming stripped 1 base from V and 0 bases from J, with 0 bases between. The CDR3 spans 11 residues. The CDR3 sequence: CAWSDQETQYF. In DNA, the CDR3 is TGTGCCTGGAGTGACCAAGAGACCCAGTACTTC.

As to this clonotype: One end of the junction does not line up with germline, which may come from a read error. The genes are TRBV12-3 or TRBV12-4 and TRBJ2-1; 9 positions agree with TRBD1. The CDR3 contains 18 residues. As DNA, the CDR3 is TGTGCCTTCAGCTCCCTCGTTGGGACAGGGAGCTCCCACAATGAGCAGTTCTTC. This encodes CAFSSLVGTGSSHNEQFF.

This clonotype came up many times. V usage is TRBV27 and J usage is TRBJ1-2; D possibly corresponds to TRBD1 (5 bases). V was pared by 3 bases and J by 6 bases, with 11 bases between. CDR1 and CDR2 (germline): MNHEY, SMNVEV (reference sequence). The CDR3 loop spans 13 amino acids. In DNA, the CDR3 is TGTGCCAGCAGTTTCCCCCAGGGCCATGGCTACACCTTC. Translating gives CASSFPQGHGYTF.

The sample holds many counts of this clonotype. The chain links TRBV19 to TRBJ1-5; D unclear. CDR1 is LNHDA and CDR2 is SQIVND in the germline V gene (reference sequence). Trimming removed 3 bases at V and 9 bases at J, with 12 bases between. This CDR3 contains 13 residues. Here the CDR3 DNA reads TGTGCCAGTAGTATTTCGGCGGCAGGGCCCCAGCATTTT. Amino acids: CASSISAAGPQHF.